This T cell receptor beta chain was sequenced during a study of blood T cell repertoires in COVID-19. Produced via immunoSEQ multiplex PCR; TCRdb's table is partial and in-frame only. Of over 350,000 clones listed, roughly 90% were seen once; the top ten hold about 0.83%. Cohort placement rested on clinical history that participants reported themselves. Participants in the exposed group had met a COVID-19 case in the 2 weeks before joining the study. The CDR3 loop spans 13 amino acids. V lost 6 bases, J lost 2 bases, and 10 bases lay in between. Germline V gene sequence: CDR1 SGHTA, CDR2 FQGTGA. This clone showed up just once.

What was sequenced was PBMCs or T cells enriched from blood (not recorded which). V is TRBV7-3 and J is TRBJ1-1; D is uncertain. The sequence derives from a woman between 40 and 55 years old who had been exposed to COVID-19. CDR3 sequence: CASSPEVNTEAFF. The CDR3 nucleotides read TGTGCCAGCAGTCCGGAGGTTAACACTGAAGCTTTCTTT. Filled out from reference TRBV7-3 and TRBJ1-1, the complete variable domain reads GAGVSQTPSNKVTEKGKYVELRCDPISGHTALYWYRQSLGQGPEFLIYFQGTGAADDSGLPNDRFFAVRPEGSVSTLKIQRTERGDSAVYLCASSPEVNTEAFFGQGTRLTVV.